This TCR beta chain appears in the sequencing data of a study of OX40 agonist ivuxolimab in advanced cancers. Study overall: Every 2 weeks, patients got intravenous ivuxolimab at one of six dose levels (0.01-10 mg/kg). The group had a mean age of approximately 60 years, ranged from about 23 to 85, and was roughly 80% male. Two cutaneous melanoma patients and one hepatocellular carcinoma patient, three in all, had partial responses. Study conclusions and caveats: Partial responders at 0.1-3.0 mg/kg had among the lowest clonal expansion.

With respect to this clone: What it recognizes is unknown.

Libraries were prepared by immunoSEQ multiplex PCR; TCRdb keeps only in-frame clonotypes and omits some of them. The sample records about 33,000 clones, roughly 80% being singletons. Germline values: CDR1 LNHDA, CDR2 SQIVND (reference sequence). This CDR3 is 16 amino acids long. The V end lost 1 base, the J end lost 4 bases, and 15 bases lay between the germline ends. The sequenced sample was CD4+ or CD8+ T cells sorted from blood, obtained in a trial of the OX40 agonist ivuxolimab. The clonotype originates from an adult with an advanced solid tumor such as melanoma, head and neck, liver or kidney cancer. The chain uses TRBV19 and TRBJ2-3, with D perhaps assigned TRBD1 or TRBD2 (5 bases each). CDR3 nucleotides: TGTGCCAGTAGTATAGGTTCAGGGAGAGTTGCAGATACGCAGTATTTT. It encodes CASSIGSGRVADTQYF.